This T cell receptor beta chain came from a study of CD8+CD57+ T cells in acquired aplastic anemia. In the study overall: Healthy donor CD4+ cell samples had a mean of about 10.8 million reads.

The length of the CDR3 is 13 residues. The V gene's germline CDR1 is SGHDN and CDR2 FVKESK. The V end lost 3 bases, the J end lost 4 bases, and 9 bases lay between the germline ends. CDR3 and TCR beta VDJ profiling relied on genomic DNA as the template. TCRdb ran MiXCR on the reads and lists one entry per CDR3 protein. The sample consists of approximately 170,000 distinct CDR3 sequences, around 60% of them appearing once. The chain has TRBV14 and TRBJ1-1; maybe TRBD1 (5 bases). The source material was sorted CD4+, CD8+, or CD8+CD57+ T cells (not recorded which) from PBMCs. The sequence came from a human donor in good health. The CDR3: CASSQGRSTEAFF. The CDR3, as DNA: TGTGCCAGCAGCCAGGGACGTAGCACTGAAGCTTTCTTT.